The 4 T cell receptor beta chains in this list originate from one sample, sequenced in a study of CD4 T cells in relation to SARS-CoV-2 and coronaviruses. Profiled with immunoSEQ multiplex PCR; TCRdb holds only in-frame clones, not every one. The sample comprises about 29,000 clones, 60% to 85% of which are singletons, and roughly 22% rests with the top ten. The antigens for these receptors are not known. The unexposed donors gave CD4+ T cells in about 2010-2019, prior to COVID-19. After about 10 days of culture, CD4+ T cells were isolated. The material sequenced was CD4+ T cells from PBMCs, cultured in vitro. The receptors come from a human donor in good health.

V is TRBV4-3 and J is TRBJ1-5; D ambiguous. V lost 0 bases and J lost 4, with 7 bases in between. The germline gives CDR1 LGHNA, CDR2 YSLEER. The CDR3 is made up of 14 amino acids. The CDR3 loop reads CASSQDIGNQPQHF. CDR3 sequence (DNA): TGCGCCAGCAGCCAAGATATAGGGAATCAGCCCCAGCATTTT.

The V call is TRBV6-2 or TRBV6-3, the J call TRBJ1-2, with TRBD1 as a possible D gene (6 bases). This CDR3 contains 14 residues. Trimming left V 4 bases short and J 4 bases short, with 13 bases between. The germline V gene has CDR1 MNHEY and CDR2 SVGEGT. The CDR3 is CASSSGGGVYGYTF. For the CDR3, the DNA is TGTGCCAGCAGTTCCGGGGGGGGCGTCTATGGCTACACCTTC.

The chain has TRBV5-1 and TRBJ2-1, with TRBD2 identical over 8 bases. The germline gives CDR1 SGHRS, CDR2 YFSETQ. With 4 bases clipped from V and 7 bases from J, the junction kept 16 bases outside the gene matches. The CDR3 is 17 amino acids. The CDR3 nucleotides read TGCGCCAGCAGCCTAGTCCCACTTGCGGGAGGCCCAAATGAGCAGTTCTTC. Its translation: CASSLVPLAGGPNEQFF. The whole variable domain, filled in from reference TRBV5-1 and TRBJ2-1, reads KAGVTQTPRYLIKTRGQQVTLSCSPISGHRSVSWYQQTPGQGLQFLFEYFSETQRNKGNFPGRFSGRQFSNSRSEMNVSTLELGDSALYLCASSLVPLAGGPNEQFFGPGTRLTVL.

V and J are TRBV7-9 and TRBJ1-4; D possibly corresponds to TRBD1 (6 bases). V was pared by 1 base and J by 0 bases, with 18 bases between. The CDR3 loop spans 19 amino acids. Per the germline V gene, CDR1 is SEHNR and CDR2 is FQNEAQ (reference sequence). The DNA for the CDR3 is TGTGCCAGCAGCTTAGTCGGTAGGGGGACGCGGGCAACTAATGAAAAACTGTTTTTT. Its protein product is CASSLVGRGTRATNEKLFF. Supplemented by reference TRBV7-9 and TRBJ1-4, the full variable domain reads DTGVSQNPRHKITKRGQNVTFRCDPISEHNRLYWYRQTLGQGPEFLTYFQNEAQLEKSRLLSDRFSAERPKGSFSTLEIQRTEQGDSAMYLCASSLVGRGTRATNEKLFFGSGTQLSVL.